This TCR beta chain is from a study of T-cell memory formation after mild COVID-19. Study-level information: TCR clusters showed largely donor specificity.

TCRdb analysed the 5' RACE reads with MiXCR anew, one entry per CDR3 protein. The sample yields approximately 340,000 distinct CDR3 sequences, 13% seen once. Germline-derived CDR1 and CDR2 are MNHEY and SVGEGT. The CDR3 covers 14 residues. J was trimmed by 7 bases and V by 8 bases; bases with no gene match: 7. The study's findings and limits: Memory sampled before infection contained some responding clones, suggesting cross-reactive memory joined. The main location of contracting CD4+ clones was CM and EM, and that of contracting CD8+ clones was EMRA.

A note on this clonotype: No antigen is known for it.

Sequencing was performed on PBMCs or a T cell subset sorted from them (not recorded which). The J gene is TRBJ2-1, the V gene TRBV6-2 or TRBV6-3, with TRBD1 identical over 11 bases. The source of this sequence is a man in his late teens or twenties who had mild COVID-19 (a few samples of this study predate the infection). Cell type and time point are not known. CDR3 nucleotide sequence: TGTGCCAGCGTGGACAGGGGGCAAGTAAATGAGCAGTTCTTC. Translated: CASVDRGQVNEQFF.